A single sample is the source of the 9 T cell receptor beta chains below, sequenced in a study of PD-L1 blockade in urothelial cancer. The time point denotes: peripheral blood 6 weeks after treatment start. The repertoire was sequenced with immunoSEQ multiplex PCR; TCRdb's copy has only in-frame clones and lacks some. The repertoire holds 41,000 or so clones, with about 85% as singletons. The sequencing here drew on PBMCs, taken around atezolizumab (anti-PD-L1) treatment. These receptor sequences come from a man between 65 and 85 years old with urothelial cancer.

The rearrangement joins TRBV27 to TRBJ2-7; TRBD2 matches 10 bases. The CDR3 has 13 residues. V was pared by 7 bases and J by 5 bases, with 5 bases of the junction left unmatched. Germline loops: CDR1 MNHEY, CDR2 SMNVEV (reference sequence). The CDR3 DNA reads TGTGCCAGCACGAGCGGGAGGGGCCACGAGCAGTACTTC. It encodes CASTSGRGHEQYF.

The chain recombines TRBV29-1 with TRBJ2-1; TRBD2 might be the D (5 bases). This CDR3 region has 14 residues. CDR1 is SQVTM, CDR2 ANQGSEA, per germline. Trimming took 4 bases from V and 8 from J, leaving 18 bases between them. The CDR3: CSVAMPGISYEQFF. The DNA of the CDR3 is TGCAGCGTTGCGATGCCGGGAATATCATATGAGCAGTTCTTC.

The chain links TRBV27 to TRBJ2-7; maybe TRBD2 (5 bases). From germline, CDR1 is MNHEY and CDR2 SMNVEV (reference sequence). The V end lost 7 bases, the J end lost 4 bases, and 20 bases lay between the germline ends. The CDR3 length is 15 residues. CDR3 region: CASKAQPSLAYEQYF. CDR3 nucleotide sequence: TGTGCCAGCAAGGCCCAACCGAGCCTAGCTTACGAGCAGTACTTC.

This sequence joins TRBV7-6 and TRBJ2-5; the match to TRBD2 covers 11 bases. Germline V CDR1 and CDR2: SGHVS, FNYEAQ. With V trimmed by 5 bases and J by 0 bases, 11 bases remained unmatched. The length of the CDR3 is 18 residues. CDR3 sequence reads: CASSPTGLAATYQETQYF. The CDR3 DNA is TGTGCCAGCAGCCCGACGGGACTAGCGGCCACCTACCAAGAGACCCAGTACTTC.

The genes are TRBV5-4 and TRBJ2-7; 9 bases agree with TRBD1. This CDR3 comprises 14 residues. V lost 6 bases and J lost 5; bases outside the gene matches: 9. The V gene's germline CDR1 is SGHNT and CDR2 YYREEE (reference sequence). The CDR3 reads CASTSGGTGNEQYF. DNA of the CDR3: TGTGCCAGCACTAGTGGGGGGACAGGGAACGAGCAGTACTTC.

V usage is TRBV29-1 and J usage is TRBJ2-5; TRBD2 matches at 7 bases. The CDR3 totals 12 residues. Germline CDR1 is SQVTM and CDR2 is ANQGSEA. With V trimmed by 4 bases and J by 4 bases, 3 bases remained unmatched. CDR3 sequence (DNA): TGCAGCGTTGCAACGGGGGGAGAGACCCAGTACTTC. Its translation: CSVATGGETQYF.

The V gene is TRBV9, the J gene TRBJ2-1; D gene ambiguous. This CDR3 has 14 residues. The V gene lost 0 bases and the J gene lost 8 bases, with 12 bases spanning the gap. Germline lookup yields CDR1 SGDLS and CDR2 YYNGEE. CDR3 nucleotide sequence: TGTGCCAGCAGCGTAGGAATAGTTGGTCATGAGCAGTTCTTC. Protein product: CASSVGIVGHEQFF.

This chain joins TRBV19 and TRBJ1-2; weak D call: TRBD1 (5 bases). V was trimmed by 6 bases and J by 2 bases, leaving 13 bases between them. There are 14 residues in the CDR3. Germline V lookup: CDR1 LNHDA, CDR2 SQIVND (reference sequence). CDR3 region: CASRVQDGNYGYTF. Written as DNA, the CDR3 is TGTGCCAGTAGGGTACAGGACGGCAACTATGGCTACACCTTC.

CDR3 bases: TGTGCCAGCAGCTTGTATAGTTCAGATACGCAGTATTTT. This codes for CASSLYSSDTQYF. The gene calls are TRBV5-4 and TRBJ2-3; D is uncertain. V was trimmed by 1 base and J by 4 bases, leaving 7 bases between them. The germline V gene has CDR1 SGHNT and CDR2 YYREEE (reference sequence). This CDR3 has 13 residues.